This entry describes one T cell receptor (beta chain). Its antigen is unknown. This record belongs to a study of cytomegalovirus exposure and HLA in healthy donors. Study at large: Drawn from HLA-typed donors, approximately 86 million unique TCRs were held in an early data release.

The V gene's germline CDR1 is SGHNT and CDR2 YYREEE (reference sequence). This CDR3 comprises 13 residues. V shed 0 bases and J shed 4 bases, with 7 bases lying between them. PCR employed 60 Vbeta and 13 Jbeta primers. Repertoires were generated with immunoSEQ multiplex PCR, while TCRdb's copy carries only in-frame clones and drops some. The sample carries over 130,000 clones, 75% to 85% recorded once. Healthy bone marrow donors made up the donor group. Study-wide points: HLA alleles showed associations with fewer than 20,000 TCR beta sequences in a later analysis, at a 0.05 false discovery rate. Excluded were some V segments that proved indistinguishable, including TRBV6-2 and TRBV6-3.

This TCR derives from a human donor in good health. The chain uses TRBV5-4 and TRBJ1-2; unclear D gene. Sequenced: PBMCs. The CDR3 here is CASSLAGRYGYTF. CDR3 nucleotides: TGTGCCAGCAGCTTGGCTGGGCGCTATGGCTACACCTTC.